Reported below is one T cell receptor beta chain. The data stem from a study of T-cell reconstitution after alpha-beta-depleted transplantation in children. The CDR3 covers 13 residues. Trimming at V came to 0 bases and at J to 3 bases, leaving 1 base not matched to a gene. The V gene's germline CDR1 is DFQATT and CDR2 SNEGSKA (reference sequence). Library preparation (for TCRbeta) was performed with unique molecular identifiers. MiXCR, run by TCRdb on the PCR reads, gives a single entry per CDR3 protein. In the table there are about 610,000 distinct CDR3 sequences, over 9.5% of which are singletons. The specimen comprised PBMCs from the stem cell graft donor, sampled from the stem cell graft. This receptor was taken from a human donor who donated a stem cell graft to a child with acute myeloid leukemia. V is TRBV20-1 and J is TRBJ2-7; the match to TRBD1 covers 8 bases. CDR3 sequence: CSAREDRDYEQYF. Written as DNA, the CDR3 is TGCAGTGCTAGAGAGGACAGGGACTACGAGCAGTACTTC.